The clone carrying this T cell receptor beta chain appeared a single time. The antigen remains unidentified. This record comes from a study of cytomegalovirus exposure and HLA in healthy donors. At the level of the study: A prior study identified 90 million to 120 million unique TCR beta sequences from roughly 180 million T cells. Among the 300 to 400 donors who were genotyped, approximately 83% fell in the genetic ancestry cluster that is associated with self-reported Caucasian donors.

This CDR3 has 16 residues. Primers for the PCR totalled 60 Vbeta and 13 Jbeta. Measured with immunoSEQ multiplex PCR; TCRdb has only the in-frame clones, and not every one. The sample yields 150,000 to 200,000 clones, approximately 80% seen once. Broader study findings: Cytomegalovirus status was reportedly diagnosed by the classifier with high specificity and sensitivity. The authors confirmed in vitro that three CMV-associated chains were specific for CMV antigens.

Sequencing was carried out using PBMCs. The chain recombines TRBV21-1 with TRBJ2-1; TRBD2, the table's D call, lacks a check against the DNA. TRBV21-1 is given as a pseudogene. The clonotype was recovered from a woman between 40 and 50 years old in good health and CMV-seropositive. CDR3 sequence (DNA): TGTGCCAGCAGCATAATGGACGGGGGCTCCTACAATGAGCAGTTCTTC. Its protein product is CASSIMDGGSYNEQFF.